The 16 T cell receptor beta chains given below trace back to one sample, sequenced in a study of CD8 T cells in Susac syndrome. Reverse transcription of roughly 0.5 to 1 ug RNA was carried out with random hexamers. TCRdb analysed the immunoSEQ multiplex PCR reads with MiXCR anew, one entry per CDR3 protein. The sample records 250,000 to 300,000 distinct CDR3 sequences, approximately 85% being singletons. The sample was CD8+ T cells from PBMCs. The receptors here all came from a human donor with multiple sclerosis.

J is TRBJ2-3 and V is TRBV20-1, with TRBD2 matching 12 bases. V trimming: 5 bases; J trimming: 2 bases; junction bases outside the gene matches: 5. Germline V CDR1 and CDR2: DFQATT, SNEGSKA (reference sequence). The CDR3 runs 15 residues. The CDR3 spells CSARLAGAPTDTQYF. CDR3 nucleotides: TGCAGTGCTCGACTAGCGGGAGCTCCCACAGATACGCAGTATTTT.

This clonotype has a handful of counts. The chain has TRBV19 and TRBJ2-2, with 8 bases that match TRBD2. V was clipped by 5 bases and J by 5 bases; unmatched bases: 1. The CDR3 length is 13 residues. Per the germline V gene, CDR1 is LNHDA and CDR2 is SQIVND (reference sequence). The CDR3 reads CASSSGGTGELFF. CDR3 nucleotide sequence: TGTGCCAGTAGTTCGGGGGGGACCGGGGAGCTGTTTTTT. The full variable domain, completed using reference TRBV19 and TRBJ2-2, is DGGITQSPKYLFRKEGQNVTLSCEQNLNHDAMYWYRQDPGQGLRLIYYSQIVNDFQKGDIAEGYSVSREKKESFPLTVTSAQKNPTAFYLCASSSGGTGELFFGEGSRLTVL.

This chain links TRBV7-9 with TRBJ1-1; 7 nucleotides align to TRBD1. The CDR3 covers 13 residues. The V and J ends lost 6 bases and 11 bases, in that order; junction bases with no gene match: 12. Germline CDR1 and CDR2: SEHNR and FQNEAQ (reference sequence). The CDR3 nucleotides read TGTGCCAGCAGACCTGGGACAGTTACGGAGGCTTTCTTT. Protein: CASRPGTVTEAFF.

This clonotype was seen a few times. The rearrangement uses TRBV4-1 and TRBJ1-5, with D possibly matching TRBD1 (5 bases). In germline, CDR1 is MGHRA, CDR2 YSYEKL. Between the trimmed V and J ends, which lost 3 bases and 7 bases, there was a span of 13 bases. This CDR3 has 14 residues. DNA of the CDR3: TGCGCCAGCAGCCAGATCCGGGACCTCCAGCCCCAGCATTTT. It encodes CASSQIRDLQPQHF.

The rearrangement joins TRBV27 to TRBJ2-7; D is possibly TRBD1 (6 bases). Trimming shortened V by 10 bases and J by 5 bases, and 18 bases separated the two germline ends. CDR3 length: 13 residues. In germline, CDR1 is MNHEY, CDR2 SMNVEV (reference sequence). CDR3 loop: CATCAAGAHEQYF. The CDR3 DNA is TGTGCCACCTGCGCGGCAGGGGCCCACGAGCAGTACTTC.

V is TRBV27 and J is TRBJ1-3, with no clear D. Trimming left V 6 bases short and J 4 bases short, with 19 bases between. Germline lookup yields CDR1 MNHEY and CDR2 SMNVEV (reference sequence). The CDR3 is 16 amino acids. CDR3 residues: CASSPGFQFPGNTIYF. In DNA form, the CDR3 reads TGTGCCAGCAGCCCAGGATTCCAGTTTCCCGGAAACACCATATATTTT.

This clonotype was seen a single time. V is TRBV24-1 and J is TRBJ2-1, with D uncertain. Germline V CDR1 and CDR2: KGHDR, SFDVKD. The V gene lost 5 bases and the J gene lost 2 bases, with 6 bases spanning the gap. The CDR3 is made up of 13 amino acids. CDR3 amino acids: CATSVWPYNEQFF. CDR3 bases: TGTGCCACCAGTGTATGGCCCTACAATGAGCAGTTCTTC.

The genes are TRBV4-1 and TRBJ2-7; 8 bases match TRBD1. Germline CDR1 and CDR2: MGHRA and YSYEKL. CDR3 length: 15 amino acids. The V gene end was trimmed by 1 base and the J gene end by 5 bases; junction bases not matched to a gene: 7. CDR3 amino acids: CASSQAPGQADEQYF. The CDR3 nucleotides are TGCGCCAGCAGCCAAGCCCCGGGACAGGCGGACGAGCAGTACTTC.

This clonotype has more than one count but fewer than ten. V usage is TRBV7-7 and J usage is TRBJ2-2; no reliable D call. In germline, CDR1 is SSHAT, CDR2 FNYEAQ (reference sequence). With 5 bases removed from V and 3 bases from J, the gap between germline ends came to 7 bases. The CDR3 consists of 13 residues. Here the CDR3 reads CASSPGYTGELFF. CDR3 coding DNA: TGTGCCAGCAGCCCCGGTTACACCGGGGAGCTGTTTTTT.

The V gene is TRBV6-5, the J gene TRBJ2-3, with D possibly TRBD2 on 6 matching bases. V shed 4 bases and J shed 2 bases, with 16 bases lying between them. This CDR3 has 16 residues. The V gene's germline CDR1 is MNHEY and CDR2 SVGAGI. The CDR3 protein is CASSWRVSGNTDTQYF. The CDR3 bases are TGTGCCAGCAGTTGGCGCGTTAGCGGAAACACAGATACGCAGTATTTT.

The CDR3 loop is CASSGTADSYNEQFF. The CDR3 DNA is TGTGCCAGCAGTGGGACTGCTGACTCCTACAATGAGCAGTTCTTC. The chain has TRBV2 and TRBJ2-1, with D possibly matching TRBD2 (5 bases). CDR1 and CDR2 from the germline V gene are SNHLY and FYNNEI. The CDR3 runs to 15 residues. With 4 bases removed from V and 0 bases from J, the gap between germline ends came to 10 bases.

This chain connects TRBV25-1 to TRBJ1-5; perhaps TRBD1 as D (6 bases). CDR3 length: 16 amino acids. CDR1 and CDR2 from the germline V gene are MGHDK and SYGVNS. The V end lost 1 base, the J end lost 5 bases, and 15 bases lay between the germline ends. The CDR3 bases are TGTGCCAGCAGTGAATCAGGAGGACAGAGGGATCAGCCCCAGCATTTT. It encodes CASSESGGQRDQPQHF.

This clonotype occurred a few times. The V and J genes are TRBV27 and TRBJ2-2; 8 positions match TRBD2. Losses at the gene ends were 2 bases for V and 5 bases for J; bases not matched to a gene: 4. The germline V gene encodes CDR1 MNHEY and CDR2 SMNVEV (reference sequence). This CDR3 spans 15 amino acids. DNA for the CDR3: TGTGCCAGCAGTTTAGCGGGAGGCGGGACCGGGGAGCTGTTTTTT. Translated, it gives CASSLAGGGTGELFF.

The CDR3 nucleotides are TGTGCCAGCAGTCCCCTGGTGGTGTTTTTT. Encoded protein: CASSPLVVFF. The chain links TRBV6-2 or TRBV6-3 to TRBJ1-4; D gene ambiguous. The CDR3 has 10 residues. Trimming pared 5 bases from V and 15 bases from J, leaving 10 bases between. CDR1 MNHEY and CDR2 SVGEGT come from the germline V gene.

The table lists this clonotype with a few counts. The chain carries TRBV13 and TRBJ2-1, with 11 bases that match TRBD2. With V trimmed by 3 bases and J by 0 bases, 4 bases remained unmatched. Germline CDR1 reads PRHDT; CDR2 reads FYEKMQ (reference sequence). CDR3 length: 17 residues. This chain's CDR3 is CASSFLTSGSSYNEQFF. For the CDR3, the DNA is TGTGCCAGCAGCTTTCTTACTAGCGGGAGCTCCTACAATGAGCAGTTCTTC.

This chain connects TRBV24-1 to TRBJ1-2, with TRBD1 matching over 10 bases. Germline lookup yields CDR1 KGHDR and CDR2 SFDVKD. After removal of 4 bases from V and 6 bases from J, the junction contained 4 bases not matched to a gene. The CDR3 runs to 14 residues. For the CDR3, the DNA is TGTGCCACCAGTGACCCCGGGACAGGGGATGGCTACACCTTC. Protein sequence: CATSDPGTGDGYTF.